This TCR beta chain came from a study of blood T cell repertoires in COVID-19. Study-level information: T cells, B-cell-depleted T cells, or PBMCs supplied cDNA or gDNA.

The V and J ends lost 7 bases and 1 base, in that order; junction bases with no gene match: 11. The germline CDR1 and CDR2 sequences are SEHNR and FQNEAQ (reference sequence). The CDR3 consists of 17 residues. This table comes from immunoSEQ multiplex PCR, and its TCRdb copy is limited to in-frame clones, with some not included. The profile shows tens of thousands of clones, 88% of them singletons. The clonotype originates from a man aged 45-65 years with active COVID-19. This chain connects TRBV7-9 to TRBJ1-4; 8 bases map to TRBD1. The sequenced material came from peripheral blood. The CDR3 region has the DNA TGTGCCAGCAACCCGGGACAGGATCTGGAAACTAATGAAAAACTGTTTTTT. It codes for CASNPGQDLETNEKLFF.